A selection of T cell receptor beta chains follows, all from one sample in a study of lymphopenia after photon versus proton radiotherapy. Repertoires were generated with immunoSEQ multiplex PCR, while TCRdb's copy carries only in-frame clones and drops some. The sample lists 40,000 to 45,000 clones, around 86% seen once, with over 20% in the top ten. The sequencing here drew on peripheral blood, taken from a patient treated with proton-based radiotherapy. All receptors come from a woman aged 70-85 years with pancreatic cancer. Both conserved end residues are part of each CDR3. The order of the fields is D gene, J gene, V gene, clone size, CDR3 protein, CDR3 DNA. The D gene is left open where the match is weak. Expanded clones are given a class, and other clones once, few, many or no size at all.

>.|TRBJ2-3|TRBV10-3|.
CAIRGAASTDTQYF
TGTGCCATCAGGGGCGCGGCTAGCACAGATACGCAGTATTTT
>.|TRBJ1-5|TRBV15|.
CATSRRVQVDQPQHF
TGTGCCACCAGCCGCCGGGTCCAGGTTGACCAGCCCCAGCATTTT
>.|TRBJ1-5|TRBV7-2|.
CASSLPYQPQHF
TGTGCCAGCAGCTTACCATATCAGCCCCAGCATTTT
>TRBD1|TRBJ1-4|TRBV7-6|.
CASSPGDRTVVEKLFF
TGTGCCAGCAGCCCGGGGGACAGGACAGTGGTGGAAAAACTGTTTTTT
>.|TRBJ1-5|TRBV27|few
CASSFSGPNQPQHF
TGTGCCAGCAGTTTCTCCGGTCCCAATCAGCCCCAGCATTTT
>.|TRBJ2-3|TRBV25-1|.
CASSSLADTQYF
TGTGCCAGCAGTTCACTCGCGGATACGCAGTATTTT
>.|TRBJ2-1|TRBV6-4|once
CASSEHGVGSYNEQFF
TGTGCCAGCAGTGAGCACGGGGTGGGGTCCTACAATGAGCAGTTCTTC
>TRBD2|TRBJ2-1|TRBV9|.
CASSPGTSGRESQFF
TGTGCCAGCAGCCCCGGGACTAGCGGGAGAGAAAGTCAGTTCTTC
>.|TRBJ1-1|TRBV9|.
CASSVDGGAKTEAFF
TGTGCCAGCAGCGTAGATGGGGGCGCAAAGACTGAAGCTTTCTTT
>.|TRBJ2-7|TRBV7-9|.
CASSLVTGNEQYF
TGTGCCAGCAGCTTAGTTACGGGGAACGAGCAGTACTTC
>.|TRBJ1-4|TRBV7-2|.
CASSLAVVGIFATNEKLFF
TGTGCCAGCAGCTTAGCAGTAGTCGGCATCTTTGCAACTAATGAAAAACTGTTTTTT
>.|TRBJ1-3|TRBV14|.
CASSQAGAGNTIYF
TGTGCCAGCAGCCAAGCAGGAGCCGGGAACACCATATATTTT
>.|TRBJ2-1|TRBV30|.
CAWRVGDYNEQFF
TGTGCCTGGAGGGTCGGGGACTACAATGAGCAGTTCTTC
>TRBD2|TRBJ2-7|TRBV9|.
CASLLSGGKREQYF
TGTGCCAGCCTTCTTAGCGGGGGCAAGCGGGAGCAGTACTTC
>.|TRBJ2-7|TRBV14|.
CASSLMYPGTWDYEQYF
TGTGCCAGCAGCCTCATGTATCCCGGGACTTGGGACTACGAGCAGTACTTC
>TRBD2|TRBJ2-1|TRBV4-2|.
CASSQDLAGFYNEQFF
TGTGCCAGCAGCCAAGACCTAGCGGGGTTCTACAATGAGCAGTTCTTC
>TRBD1|TRBJ1-6|TRBV6-5|.
CASSHRDRGSPLHF
TGTGCCAGCAGTCATAGAGACAGGGGCTCACCCCTCCACTTT
>.|TRBJ2-7|TRBV19|.
CASSILTGRVNEQYF
TGTGCCAGTAGTATTCTTACAGGGAGAGTCAACGAGCAGTACTTC
>.|TRBJ2-1|TRBV9|.
CASSVAFGPTRQFF
TGTGCCAGCAGCGTAGCGTTCGGGCCAACACGGCAGTTCTTC
>.|TRBJ2-3|TRBV5-1|.
CASSLGTADTQYF
TGCGCCAGCAGCTTGGGGACGGCAGATACGCAGTATTTT
>.|TRBJ1-1|TRBV10-1|.
CASPSEGGSEAFF
TGCGCCAGCCCCTCGGAGGGGGGGTCTGAAGCTTTCTTT
>.|TRBJ1-2|TRBV7-9|.
CASSFPGQEPPTF
TGTGCCAGCAGCTTTCCGGGGCAGGAGCCGCCCACCTTC
>.|TRBJ2-3|TRBV15|.
CATSREQVTADTQYF
TGTGCCACCAGCAGAGAACAGGTTACGGCAGATACGCAGTATTTT
>TRBD1|TRBJ2-1|TRBV6-1|.
CASYGQGGYNEQFF
TGTGCCAGCTACGGACAGGGAGGTTACAATGAGCAGTTCTTC
>.|TRBJ2-7|TRBV4-2|.
CASSLEDEQYF
TGTGCCAGCAGCTTGGAAGACGAGCAGTACTTC
>.|TRBJ2-2|TRBV19|.
CASSRLDRNTGELFF
TGTGCCAGTAGTAGGTTGGACAGAAACACCGGGGAGCTGTTTTTT
>TRBD2|TRBJ2-7|TRBV27|.
CATQERLAGGNEQYF
TGTGCCACCCAGGAACGCCTAGCGGGAGGCAACGAGCAGTACTTC
>.|TRBJ2-5|TRBV10-3|.
CAIGETQETQYF
TGTGCCATTGGGGAGACCCAAGAGACCCAGTACTTC
>TRBD2|TRBJ2-1|TRBV4-1|.
CASSQISGVYNEQFF
TGCGCCAGCAGCCAAATTAGCGGGGTCTACAATGAGCAGTTCTTC
>.|TRBJ2-7|TRBV7-2|.
CASSRGAAYEQYF
TGTGCCAGCAGCCGAGGAGCAGCCTACGAGCAGTACTTC
>.|TRBJ2-7|TRBV7-9|.
CASSFSDWTTYEQYF
TGTGCCAGCAGCTTTAGCGACTGGACAACCTACGAGCAGTACTTC
>.|TRBJ1-2|TRBV9|.
CASSAADHLGLSGRGYTF
TGTGCCAGCAGCGCAGCGGACCATCTGGGATTGTCTGGACGTGGCTACACCTTC
>.|TRBJ2-7|TRBV6-5|.
CASQTAVEQYF
TGTGCCAGCCAGACGGCCGTCGAGCAGTACTTC
>.|TRBJ2-1|TRBV19|few
CASTPLGFF
TGTGCCAGTACCCCACTGGGATTCTTC
>TRBD1|TRBJ2-1|TRBV6-6|once
CASSYQGQVYNEQFF
TGTGCCAGCAGTTACCAAGGACAGGTTTACAATGAGCAGTTCTTC
>.|TRBJ2-3|TRBV9|once
CASSVGPDGTQYF
TGTGCCAGCAGCGTAGGTCCCGACGGTACGCAGTATTTT
>.|TRBJ2-3|TRBV7-2|.
CASSPDWSTDTQYF
TGTGCCAGCAGCCCGGACTGGAGCACAGATACGCAGTATTTT
>.|TRBJ2-7|TRBV28|.
CASIGERGVNYEQYF
TGTGCCAGTATAGGAGAACGTGGGGTCAACTACGAGCAGTACTTC
>TRBD2|TRBJ2-7|TRBV7-2|.
CASSLDGTSHEQYF
TGTGCCAGCAGCTTAGACGGGACTAGCCACGAGCAGTACTTC
>TRBD1|TRBJ2-7|TRBV7-2|once
CASRHGGQGFLEQYF
TGTGCCAGCAGACACGGGGGACAGGGGTTTCTCGAGCAGTACTTC
>.|TRBJ2-2|TRBV19|.
CASSIGPDTGELFF
TGTGCCAGTAGTATCGGGCCGGACACCGGGGAGCTGTTTTTT
>.|TRBJ2-5|TRBV25-1|.
CASRDFQETQYF
TGTGCCAGCAGGGACTTCCAAGAGACCCAGTACTTC
>.|TRBJ2-7|TRBV7-2|.
CASSKESGSRYEQYF
TGTGCCAGCAGCAAAGAAAGCGGGTCACGCTACGAGCAGTACTTC
>TRBD1|TRBJ1-6|TRBV2|.
CASSDGQGAFSPLHF
TGTGCCAGCAGTGACGGACAGGGGGCTTTTTCACCCCTCCACTTT
>TRBD1|TRBJ1-4|TRBV7-9|.
CASTRQGSNEKLFF
TGTGCCAGCACCAGACAGGGATCTAATGAAAAACTGTTTTTT
>TRBD2|TRBJ2-3|TRBV19|.
CASSTSSGPTDTQYF
TGTGCCAGTAGTACCTCTAGCGGGCCCACAGATACGCAGTATTTT
>.|TRBJ1-5|TRBV28|.
CASSFGQNNQPQHF
TGTGCCAGCAGTTTCGGCCAGAACAATCAGCCCCAGCATTTT
>.|TRBJ2-6|TRBV14|.
CASSQISGANVLTF
TGTGCCAGCAGCCAGATCTCTGGGGCCAACGTCCTGACTTTC